This T cell receptor beta chain was recorded in a study of cytomegalovirus exposure and HLA in healthy donors. Primers: 60 Vbeta forward and 13 Jbeta reverse. Sequenced by immunoSEQ multiplex PCR; TCRdb stores in-frame clones only, minus some. The top ten hold about 16% of the sample, which has approximately 200,000 clones, more than 60% seen once. Study-wide results and caveats: TCR beta V- and J-gene trimming was later associated with a missense DCLRE1C variant.

CDR3 length equals 18 residues. In germline, CDR1 is SNHLY, CDR2 FYNNEI. J gave up 4 bases and V 6 bases, and 12 bases lay outside the gene matches. In the case of this clone: Its antigen remains unidentified.

Donors sampled were nominally healthy, though unrecorded immune exposures were likely. The chain employs TRBV2 and TRBJ2-2; 12 nucleotides agree with TRBD1. This clonotype was sampled from a man aged 40-49 years in good health and CMV-seronegative. The specimen sequenced was PBMCs. The CDR3 reads CASRGGQGANLGTGELFF. The CDR3 DNA is TGTGCCAGCAGGGGGGGACAGGGGGCGAATTTGGGCACCGGGGAGCTGTTTTTT.